The 15 T cell receptor beta chains given below trace back to one sample, sequenced in a study of T cells in Graves' hyperthyroidism and ophthalmopathy. Authors of the study amplified TCR beta CDR3 regions from RNA transcripts. HTBI primers drove first-round RT-PCR of the TCR CDR3. MiXCR, applied by TCRdb to the multiplex PCR reads, yields one record per CDR3 protein. The data hold around 700,000 distinct CDR3 sequences, with 15% to 20% observed a single time. The material sequenced was blood. Receptor source: a woman aged 45 to 65 with Graves' hyperthyroidism that later progressed to Graves' ophthalmopathy.

This clonotype was counted many times. The chain employs TRBV5-1 and TRBJ1-1; no definite D call. Per the germline V gene, CDR1 is SGHRS and CDR2 is YFSETQ. Trimming removed 4 bases from V and 2 bases from J, with 9 bases in between. The CDR3 spans 13 residues. The CDR3 sequence: CASSPVSNTEAFF. As DNA, the CDR3 is TGCGCCAGCAGCCCCGTTTCCAACACTGAAGCTTTCTTT.

The chain has TRBV7-6 and TRBJ1-6, with a weak D call TRBD1 (5 bases). CDR1 SGHVS and CDR2 FNYEAQ come from the germline V gene. This CDR3 is built from 13 residues. Trimming pared 1 base from V and 14 bases from J, leaving 12 bases between. As DNA, the CDR3 is TGTGCCAGCAGCTTAGATGACGGGGGGACCCTCCACTTT. Its protein is CASSLDDGGTLHF.

The chain is built from TRBV29-1 and TRBJ1-2; D ambiguous. The V end was cut by 6 bases, the J end by 7 bases, with 15 bases between. Germline loops: CDR1 SQVTM, CDR2 ANQGSEA. This CDR3 is 12 amino acids long. DNA of the CDR3: TGCAGCGTCACTAGTTCAATGGGTGGCTACACCTTC. Amino acids: CSVTSSMGGYTF.

This chain uses TRBV18 with TRBJ1-6; perhaps TRBD1 as D (6 bases). V gave up 1 base and J gave up 9 bases, with 16 bases separating them. The CDR3 spans 16 residues. The germline V gene encodes CDR1 KGHSH and CDR2 LQKENI. As DNA, the CDR3 is TGTGCCAGCTCACCACTCCCGGACAGAGGAAGTTCACCCCTCCACTTT. The encoded protein is CASSPLPDRGSSPLHF.

This chain connects TRBV7-2 to TRBJ1-3; no clear D gene. Germline V CDR1 and CDR2: SGHTA, FQGNSA. Deletions cut 4 bases from V and 4 bases from J, with 17 bases between. This CDR3 has 16 amino acids. The CDR3 protein is CASSSVPSGQGNTIYF. The CDR3 nucleotides are TGTGCCAGCAGCTCCGTCCCTAGTGGCCAGGGAAACACCATATATTTT.

The rearrangement uses TRBV20-1 and TRBJ1-5; no clear D gene. This CDR3 spans 10 amino acids. The germline V gene has CDR1 DFQATT and CDR2 SNEGSKA (reference sequence). V was trimmed by 0 bases and J by 11 bases, leaving 5 bases between them. CDR3 nucleotide sequence: TGCAGTGCTAGAGATCGGGCCCAGCATTTT. Translated, it gives CSARDRAQHF.

This clonotype was detected a few times. The chain has TRBV6-1 and TRBJ2-7; TRBD2 matches 7 bases. This CDR3 is 15 amino acids long. V was clipped by 5 bases and J by 4 bases; unmatched bases: 11. Germline CDR1 MNHNS, CDR2 SASEGT. The CDR3 loop is CASSLREGQLYEQYF. For the CDR3, the DNA is TGTGCCAGCAGTTTGAGGGAGGGTCAGCTATACGAGCAGTACTTC.

The sample holds a few counts of this clonotype. The chain joins TRBV6-1 to TRBJ1-2; D call uncertain. Between the trimmed V and J ends, which lost 0 bases and 8 bases, there was a span of 19 bases. CDR3 size: 16 residues. Germline-derived CDR1 and CDR2 are MNHNS and SASEGT. The CDR3 coding sequence is TGTGCCAGCAGTGAAGCGAAGGGCCCCAAGGGAGAGGGCTACACCTTC. Protein: CASSEAKGPKGEGYTF.

This clonotype was observed a handful of times. The chain couples TRBV15 to TRBJ1-6; D gene unclear. V lost 8 bases and J 3 bases, leaving 11 bases between the germline ends. The germline V gene has CDR1 LNHNV and CDR2 YYDKDF (reference sequence). This CDR3 has 14 residues. The CDR3 region is CATSSTRYNSPLHF. CDR3 nucleotide sequence: TGTGCCACCTCAAGTACCCGCTATAATTCACCCCTCCACTTT.

This clonotype came up a few times. The V call is TRBV20-1, the J call TRBJ1-1; D possibly corresponds to TRBD1 (6 bases). The CDR3 is 12 amino acids. From germline, CDR1 is DFQATT and CDR2 SNEGSKA (reference sequence). The CDR3 DNA reads as TGCAGGGAGAATCAGGGGAGGACTGAAGCTTTCTTT. Its translation is CRENQGRTEAFF.

This sequence joins TRBV2 and TRBJ2-2; 12 nucleotides line up with TRBD2. There are 17 residues in the CDR3. With 2 bases clipped from V and 5 bases from J, the junction kept 6 bases outside the gene matches. CDR1 and CDR2 (germline): SNHLY, FYNNEI. The CDR3 DNA sequence: TGTGCCAGCAGTGAAATGGCCGGACTAGCGGGGACCGGGGAGCTGTTTTTT. This gives the protein CASSEMAGLAGTGELFF.

This clonotype was picked up many times. CDR3 sequence (DNA): TGTGCCAGCAGCCCCTCCGGACAGTTTGGTAATGAAAAACTGTTTTTT. Protein: CASSPSGQFGNEKLFF. V usage is TRBV3-1 and J usage is TRBJ1-4; tentatively, D is TRBD1 (6 bases). V was cut by 4 bases and J by 4 bases, with 16 bases left in between. Germline values: CDR1 LGHDT, CDR2 YNNKEL (reference sequence). This CDR3 has 16 residues.

As to this clonotype: A much bigger clone sits one base away, suggesting this may be a read error. V gene TRBV7-6 combines with J gene TRBJ2-3, with a weak D call TRBD1 (6 bases). The CDR3 is made up of 14 amino acids. V shed 4 bases and J shed 0 bases, with 8 bases lying between them. Germline CDR1 SGHVS, CDR2 FNYEAQ. CDR3 nucleotides: TGTGCCAGCAGCTCAGGGGTTAGCACAGATACGCAGTATTTT. Translation: CASSSGVSTDTQYF.

J is TRBJ2-7 and V is TRBV5-8, with 7 bases that match TRBD1. The CDR3 loop spans 15 amino acids. V trimming: 3 bases; J trimming: 7 bases; junction bases outside the gene matches: 13. Germline CDR1 is SGHTS and CDR2 is YDEGEE. The CDR3 sequence is CASSYTGVEAWEQYF. The CDR3 DNA is TGTGCCAGCAGCTACACAGGGGTTGAGGCTTGGGAGCAGTACTTC. Full variable domain (rest looked up from reference TRBV5-8 and TRBJ2-7): EAGVTQSPTHLIKTRGQQATLRCSPISGHTSVYWYQQALGLGLQFLLWYDEGEERNRGNFPPRFSGRQFPNYSSELNVNALELEDSALYLCASSYTGVEAWEQYFGPGTRLTVT.

V and J are TRBV19 and TRBJ1-5, with D unclear. The CDR3 runs to 12 residues. Trimming cost V 3 bases and J 4 bases, with 4 bases left between them. Per germline, CDR1 LNHDA and CDR2 SQIVND (reference sequence). The CDR3 spells CASSMPNQPQHF. CDR3 bases: TGTGCCAGTAGTATGCCAAATCAGCCCCAGCATTTT.